The 11 T cell receptor beta chains in this list originate from one sample, sequenced in a study of cytomegalovirus exposure and HLA in healthy donors. The PCR used 60 Vbeta and 13 Jbeta primers. Libraries were prepared by immunoSEQ multiplex PCR; TCRdb keeps only in-frame clonotypes and omits some of them. Here the sample spans around 110,000 clones, 70% to 75% being singletons. The sample consisted of PBMCs. These receptors came from a woman aged 18 to 35 in good health and CMV-seronegative.

The chain joins TRBV6-5 to TRBJ2-7; D might be TRBD1 (5 bases). Deletions cut 2 bases from V and 2 bases from J, with 13 bases between. The CDR3 sequence is 15 residues long. Germline CDR1 is MNHEY and CDR2 is SVGAGI. For the CDR3, the DNA is TGTGCCAGCAGTTACGACAGTCGGCCCACCTACGAGCAGTACTTC. Its translation: CASSYDSRPTYEQYF.

This clone was detected only once. The chain employs TRBV6-5 and TRBJ1-2; 10 positions agree with TRBD1. Per the germline V gene, CDR1 is MNHEY and CDR2 is SVGAGI. The trim removed 6 bases at V and 4 bases at J, leaving 8 bases unmatched. The length of the CDR3 is 15 residues. CDR3 amino acids: CASSHDRGLPYGYTF. The CDR3 region has the DNA TGTGCCAGCAGCCATGACAGGGGGCTGCCCTATGGCTACACCTTC.

The CDR3 nucleotides read TGTGCCAGTAGTACTGGACAGGGGATGGCTGGGGCCAACGTCCTGACTTTC. Translated, it gives CASSTGQGMAGANVLTF. The chain links TRBV19 to TRBJ2-6; TRBD1 matches at 9 bases. The CDR3 covers 17 residues. Germline V gene lookup returns CDR1 LNHDA and CDR2 SQIVND (reference sequence). Losses at the gene ends were 4 bases for V and 2 bases for J; bases not matched to a gene: 6. The variable domain in full, with the rest retrieved from reference TRBV19 and TRBJ2-6, is DGGITQSPKYLFRKEGQNVTLSCEQNLNHDAMYWYRQDPGQGLRLIYYSQIVNDFQKGDIAEGYSVSREKKESFPLTVTSAQKNPTAFYLCASSTGQGMAGANVLTFGAGSRLTVL.

V gene TRBV10-3 combines with J gene TRBJ2-1, with D perhaps matching TRBD1 (6 bases). V lost 10 bases and J lost 2, with 18 bases in between. Germline V CDR1 and CDR2: ENHRY, SYGVKD. The CDR3 is 15 residues long. The CDR3 DNA follows: TGTGCCACCCGAGGACAGAGCAATACCTACAATGAGCAGTTCTTC. This gives the protein CATRGQSNTYNEQFF.

V and J are TRBV18 and TRBJ1-3; D gene uncertain. Germline CDR1 reads KGHSH; CDR2 reads LQKENI. Trimming stripped 3 bases from V and 4 bases from J, with 10 bases between. The CDR3 runs 14 residues. CDR3 bases: TGTGCCAGCTCACCTTCGGGTGAAGGAAACACCATATATTTT. Translating gives CASSPSGEGNTIYF.

V and J are TRBV25-1 and TRBJ1-1; no clear D gene. Germline CDR1 is MGHDK and CDR2 is SYGVNS. The CDR3 sequence is 14 residues long. Trimming took off 0 bases at V and 3 bases at J, with 8 bases between the two ends. The CDR3 region has the DNA TGTGCCAGCAGTGAATACGGAACAGACACTGAAGCTTTCTTT. The encoded protein is CASSEYGTDTEAFF.

The chain carries TRBV5-1 and TRBJ1-1; D remains unclear. Deletions cut 0 bases from V and 0 bases from J, with 12 bases between. The CDR3 spans 16 residues. Germline V lookup: CDR1 SGHRS, CDR2 YFSETQ. DNA of the CDR3: TGCGCCAGCAGCTTGGACACTAGGATAATGAACACTGAAGCTTTCTTT. The encoded protein is CASSLDTRIMNTEAFF.

The rearrangement links TRBV15 to TRBJ2-5; weak D call: TRBD2 (5 bases). Germline CDR1 LNHNV, CDR2 YYDKDF (reference sequence). This CDR3 comprises 15 residues. The germline V and J ends were trimmed by 6 bases and 5 bases, with 19 bases remaining between them. In DNA, the CDR3 is TGTGCCACCAGAGCGGACCAAGGGCCAAGGGAGACCCAGTACTTC. Its protein is CATRADQGPRETQYF.

This clone has a handful of counts. The chain has TRBV28 and TRBJ2-1, with 9 bases aligning to TRBD1. The germline CDR1 and CDR2 sequences are MDHEN and SYDVKM. This CDR3 region has 14 residues. V lost 5 bases and J lost 4; bases outside the gene matches: 3. DNA for the CDR3: TGTGCCAGCAGTAGGACAGGGGCGTACAATGAGCAGTTCTTC. This sequence encodes CASSRTGAYNEQFF. Full variable domain (rest looked up from reference TRBV28 and TRBJ2-1): DVKVTQSSRYLVKRTGEKVFLECVQDMDHENMFWYRQDPGLGLRLIYFSYDVKMKEKGDIPEGYSVSREKKERFSLILESASTNQTSMYLCASSRTGAYNEQFFGPGTRLTVL.

DNA of the CDR3: TGCAGCGTTGGTGTCAGGGGGACAGATACGCAGTATTTT. Encoded protein: CSVGVRGTDTQYF. The J gene is TRBJ2-3, the V gene TRBV29-1; 7 bases match TRBD1. From germline, CDR1 is SQVTM and CDR2 ANQGSEA. The CDR3 totals 13 residues. Trimming took 4 bases from V and 3 from J; bases not matched to a gene: 4.

This rearrangement joins TRBV11-2 to TRBJ1-2; D not resolved. From germline, CDR1 is SGHAT and CDR2 FQNNGV. The CDR3 contains 13 residues. Trimming removed 1 base from V and 5 bases from J, with 8 bases in between. The CDR3 sequence is CASSLAGQYGYTF. The DNA for the CDR3 is TGTGCCAGCAGCTTAGCTGGGCAGTATGGCTACACCTTC.